Below, 29 T cell receptor beta chains from the same sample are listed, as sequenced in a study of blood T cell repertoires in COVID-19. The assay was immunoSEQ multiplex PCR, and TCRdb's table has in-frame clones only and misses some. The sample consists of around 500,000 clones, 70% to 90% of them appearing once. The specimen sequenced was peripheral blood. The receptors were gathered from a human donor in a cohort sampled during active COVID-19.

This clone was counted only a few times. The chain uses TRBV25-1 and TRBJ1-6, with D perhaps TRBD1 (6 bases). The CDR3 consists of 17 residues. V was trimmed by 0 bases and J by 3 bases, leaving 12 bases between them. Germline-derived CDR1 and CDR2 are MGHDK and SYGVNS. The CDR3: CASSEYTGRSYNSPLHF. CDR3 DNA: TGTGCCAGCAGTGAATATACAGGGCGAAGCTATAATTCACCCCTCCACTTT.

The chain's CDR3 is CASSWTASSGANVLTF. Here the CDR3 DNA reads TGCGCCAGCAGCTGGACAGCAAGCTCTGGGGCCAACGTCCTGACTTTC. V is TRBV5-1 and J is TRBJ2-6; D may be TRBD1 (6 bases). With 3 bases removed from V and 0 bases from J, the gap between germline ends came to 10 bases. Germline V gives CDR1 SGHRS, CDR2 YFSETQ. This CDR3 has 16 residues.

CDR3 nucleotides: TGCAGCGCTAAAACTAGCGGGAGTGGCTACGAGCAGTACTTC. Its protein product is CSAKTSGSGYEQYF. The chain has TRBV29-1 and TRBJ2-7, with 11 bases lining up with TRBD2. Germline CDR1 reads SQVTM; CDR2 reads ANQGSEA. V dropped 7 bases and J dropped 3; count of bases not matched to a gene: 8. The CDR3 length is 14 residues.

This chain uses TRBV29-1 with TRBJ1-2, with D possibly TRBD1 on 5 matching bases. The CDR3 runs 13 residues. V was shortened by 2 bases and J by 4 bases, with 11 bases between the two germline ends. The germline V gene encodes CDR1 SQVTM and CDR2 ANQGSEA. CDR3 sequence (DNA): TGCAGCGTTGAACAGGGCGATACCTATGGCTACACCTTC. This codes for CSVEQGDTYGYTF.

Concerning this clone: Other DNA sequences within the sample encode an identical CDR3. The V call is TRBV5-1, the J call TRBJ2-3; D is uncertain. Germline V gene lookup returns CDR1 SGHRS and CDR2 YFSETQ. With 2 bases removed from V and 0 bases from J, the gap between germline ends came to 4 bases. CDR3 length: 13 amino acids. CDR3 loop: CASSLTSTDTQYF. In DNA, the CDR3 is TGCGCCAGCAGCTTAACTAGCACAGATACGCAGTATTTT. Full variable domain (remainder filled in from reference TRBV5-1 and TRBJ2-3): KAGVTQTPRYLIKTRGQQVTLSCSPISGHRSVSWYQQTPGQGLQFLFEYFSETQRNKGNFPGRFSGRQFSNSRSEMNVSTLELGDSALYLCASSLTSTDTQYFGPGTRLTVL.

V usage is TRBV30 and J usage is TRBJ1-2; D gene unclear. The V end lost 3 bases, the J end lost 4 bases, and 9 bases lay between the germline ends. CDR1 GTSNPN and CDR2 SVGIG come from the germline V gene (reference sequence). This CDR3 is built from 12 residues. CDR3 sequence: CAWSTGSYGYTF. The CDR3 bases are TGTGCCTGGAGCACCGGGTCCTATGGCTACACCTTC. Full variable domain (missing parts from reference TRBV30 and TRBJ1-2): SQTIHQWPATLVQPVGSPLSLECTVEGTSNPNLYWYRQAAGRGLQLLFYSVGIGQISSEVPQNLSASRPQDRQFILSSKKLLLSDSGFYLCAWSTGSYGYTFGSGTRLTVV.

The chain links TRBV25-1 to TRBJ1-2, with 7 bases identical to TRBD1. The junction had 9 bases not matched to a gene; V was cut back by 3 bases and J by 2 bases. Per the germline V gene, CDR1 is MGHDK and CDR2 is SYGVNS. The CDR3 loop spans 16 amino acids. The CDR3 spells CASSEVGQAGNYGYTF. CDR3 coding DNA: TGTGCCAGCAGTGAGGTCGGACAGGCGGGGAACTATGGCTACACCTTC.

CDR3 DNA sequence: TGTGCTAGTGGTTTGGTACTTAACCCGGAGGTAATGGGTAGCAATCAGCCCCAGCATTTT. It encodes CASGLVLNPEVMGSNQPQHF. The rearrangement links TRBV12-5 to TRBJ1-5; D remains unclear. The CDR3 extends over 20 amino acids. V lost 0 bases and J lost 0, with 21 bases in between. CDR1 and CDR2 from the germline V gene are LGHNT and FRNRAP.

The chain couples TRBV7-9 to TRBJ2-5, with 10 bases fitting TRBD2. Germline assignment: CDR1 SEHNR and CDR2 FQNEAQ (reference sequence). CDR3 length: 16 residues. V lost 3 bases to trimming and J lost 6 bases; unmatched junction nucleotides: 10. CDR3 sequence (DNA): TGTGCCAGCAGCTTGACGGATTTAGCGGGAGGAAAGACCCAGTACTTC. As protein: CASSLTDLAGGKTQYF.

This chain uses TRBV9 with TRBJ2-2; D is perhaps TRBD1 (6 bases). The V and J ends lost 1 base and 8 bases respectively, with 12 bases between them. There are 14 residues in the CDR3. The germline V gene has CDR1 SGDLS and CDR2 YYNGEE. The CDR3 is CASSVLGQTGELFF. The CDR3 DNA reads as TGTGCCAGCAGCGTACTGGGACAAACAGGGGAGCTGTTTTTT.

The chain joins TRBV3-1 (or the pseudogene TRBV3-2) to TRBJ2-3, with TRBD2 matching over 11 bases. The CDR3 runs to 16 residues. Per the germline V gene, CDR1 is LGHDT and CDR2 is YNNKEL (reference sequence). After removal of 4 bases from V and 0 bases from J, the junction contained 3 bases not matched to a gene. The chain's CDR3 is CASSLGLAVSTDTQYF. CDR3 nucleotides: TGTGCCAGCAGCCTGGGACTAGCGGTTAGCACAGATACGCAGTATTTT.

The V gene is TRBV27, the J gene TRBJ1-1; D perhaps matches TRBD1 (5 bases). This CDR3 is 17 amino acids long. V was cut by 5 bases and J by 4 bases, with 23 bases left in between. Germline assignment: CDR1 MNHEY and CDR2 SMNVEV (reference sequence). The CDR3 nucleotides read TGTGCCAGCAGTCTCAAAAAAAATTCAGGGTACGGCACTGAAGCTTTCTTT. Protein product: CASSLKKNSGYGTEAFF.

This chain joins TRBV6-5 and TRBJ1-3; no clear D gene. The CDR3 sequence is 11 residues long. Germline CDR1 reads MNHEY; CDR2 reads SVGAGI. Between the trimmed V and J ends, which lost 5 bases and 8 bases, there was a span of 7 bases. CDR3 nucleotide sequence: TGTGCCAGCAGTCCGTTTGACACCATATATTTT. Translating gives CASSPFDTIYF.

The chain recombines TRBV30 with TRBJ2-7, with TRBD2 matching over 7 bases. This CDR3 has 16 amino acids. The V gene's germline CDR1 is GTSNPN and CDR2 SVGIG (reference sequence). V was clipped by 0 bases and J by 6 bases; unmatched bases: 14. This CDR3 is CAWSVRSWRETGEQYF. CDR3 nucleotide sequence: TGTGCCTGGAGTGTACGGTCTTGGCGGGAGACGGGCGAGCAGTACTTC. Full variable domain (missing parts from reference TRBV30 and TRBJ2-7): SQTIHQWPATLVQPVGSPLSLECTVEGTSNPNLYWYRQAAGRGLQLLFYSVGIGQISSEVPQNLSASRPQDRQFILSSKKLLLSDSGFYLCAWSVRSWRETGEQYFGPGTRLTVT.

The V gene is TRBV19, the J gene TRBJ2-7, with D tentatively TRBD1 (5 bases). Trimming removed 5 bases from V and 6 bases from J, with 11 bases in between. The germline V gene encodes CDR1 LNHDA and CDR2 SQIVND (reference sequence). CDR3 length equals 12 residues. CDR3 sequence (DNA): TGTGCCAGTAGTGGCAGGGCTTTCGAGCAGTACTTC. Its protein is CASSGRAFEQYF.

The chain carries TRBV6-1 and TRBJ2-3, with D possibly matching TRBD2 (6 bases). The CDR3 sequence is 17 residues long. Deletions cut 3 bases from V and 0 bases from J, with 16 bases between. Germline V gene data show CDR1 as MNHNS and CDR2 as SASEGT. The CDR3 is CASSDPPSAASTDTQYF. The DNA of the CDR3 is TGTGCCAGCAGTGACCCCCCTAGCGCTGCTAGCACAGATACGCAGTATTTT.

The chain has TRBV19 and TRBJ2-4, with 8 bases matching TRBD2. The length of the CDR3 is 17 residues. In germline, CDR1 is LNHDA, CDR2 SQIVND (reference sequence). Unmatched junction bases numbered 8, after V lost 2 bases and J lost 2 bases. DNA of the CDR3: TGTGCCAGTAGTATACAACTAGCGGCTATTACCAAAAACATTCAGTACTTC. This translates into CASSIQLAAITKNIQYF.

V and J are TRBV7-3 and TRBJ2-4; unclear D gene. CDR1 and CDR2 (germline): SGHTA, FQGTGA. The CDR3 loop spans 13 amino acids. Trimming removed 3 bases from V and 1 base from J, with 4 bases in between. CDR3 sequence reads: CASSFSAKNIQYF. The CDR3 DNA follows: TGTGCCAGCAGCTTCAGTGCCAAAAACATTCAGTACTTC.

The chain joins TRBV5-1 to TRBJ2-6; D not certain. CDR1 is SGHRS and CDR2 is YFSETQ in the germline V gene. This CDR3 is built from 15 residues. Trimming took 2 bases from V and 0 from J, leaving 6 bases between them. In DNA form, the CDR3 reads TGCGCCAGCAGCTTTTTCTACTCTGGGGCCAACGTCCTGACTTTC. Encoded protein: CASSFFYSGANVLTF.

This chain links TRBV6-5 with TRBJ1-2; no clear D. Trimming shortened V by 3 bases and J by 8 bases, and 19 bases separated the two germline ends. The CDR3 is made up of 15 amino acids. Germline loops: CDR1 MNHEY, CDR2 SVGAGI. This chain's CDR3 is CASSYTFSPGEGYTF. The CDR3 coding sequence is TGTGCCAGCAGTTATACCTTTAGTCCCGGAGAGGGCTACACCTTC.

The J gene is TRBJ2-5, the V gene TRBV20-1, with D possibly being TRBD1 (6 bases). V was shortened by 3 bases and J by 4 bases, with 18 bases between the two germline ends. The CDR3 runs to 15 residues. Germline assignment: CDR1 DFQATT and CDR2 SNEGSKA (reference sequence). CDR3: CSASDPNRVGETQYF. CDR3 nucleotides: TGCAGTGCTAGTGACCCGAACAGGGTGGGAGAGACCCAGTACTTC.

V is TRBV7-2 and J is TRBJ2-7, with D perhaps TRBD1 (6 bases). The germline CDR1 and CDR2 sequences are SGHTA and FQGNSA. V was shortened by 0 bases and J by 0 bases, with 12 bases between the two germline ends. This CDR3 comprises 16 residues. In nucleotides, the CDR3 is TGTGCCAGCAGCTTAGCGGGGCAGGGGCCCTCCTACGAGCAGTACTTC. This codes for CASSLAGQGPSYEQYF.

Points on this clone: One end of the junction varies from germline; a read error may be responsible. The rearrangement uses TRBV7-7 and TRBJ2-1; 7 bases align to TRBD1. Germline V CDR1 and CDR2: SSHAT, FNYEAQ (reference sequence). The CDR3 has 16 amino acids. In DNA, the CDR3 is TGTGCTAGCAGCCCACTTACAGGGGAAGCGTACAATGAGCAGTTCTTC. Translated, it gives CASSPLTGEAYNEQFF.

The chain carries TRBV6-5 and TRBJ1-1; D may be TRBD1 (5 bases). The CDR3 runs 15 residues. Deletions cut 0 bases from V and 5 bases from J, with 13 bases between. Germline CDR1 MNHEY, CDR2 SVGAGI. The CDR3 sequence is CASSYSTGGGTEAFF. CDR3 bases: TGTGCCAGCAGTTACTCAACGGGGGGAGGAACTGAAGCTTTCTTT.

This rearrangement joins TRBV11-3 to TRBJ2-1; 15 bases are shared with TRBD2. CDR1 is SGHNT, CDR2 YENEEA, per germline. The CDR3 runs 18 residues. J was trimmed by 5 bases and V by 0 bases; bases with no gene match: 5. As DNA, the CDR3 is TGTGCCAGCAGCTTAGAGGGACTAGCGGGAGGTGCGAACAATGAGCAGTTCTTC. Its translation is CASSLEGLAGGANNEQFF.

CDR3 in DNA: TGTGCCAGCTCACCCGATTACAGGGCGAACACTGAAGCTTTCTTT. This encodes CASSPDYRANTEAFF. This chain uses TRBV18 with TRBJ1-1; D might be TRBD1 (6 bases). Germline CDR1 reads KGHSH; CDR2 reads LQKENI. V was pared by 3 bases and J by 1 base, with 12 bases between. There are 15 residues in the CDR3. The full variable domain, its missing parts supplied by reference TRBV18 and TRBJ1-1, is NAGVMQNPRHLVRRRGQEARLRCSPMKGHSHVYWYRQLPEEGLKFMVYLQKENIIDESGMPKERFSAEFPKEGPSILRIQQVVRGDSAAYFCASSPDYRANTEAFFGQGTRLTVV.

This chain uses TRBV7-6 with TRBJ2-1, with 11 bases matching TRBD2. CDR3 length: 15 amino acids. Per germline, CDR1 SGHVS and CDR2 FNYEAQ. V trimming: 2 bases; J trimming: 10 bases; junction bases outside the gene matches: 7. The CDR3 loop reads CASSLKLAGAREQFF. In nucleotides, the CDR3 is TGTGCCAGCAGCTTAAAACTAGCGGGAGCTCGGGAGCAGTTCTTC. Using reference TRBV7-6 and TRBJ2-1 for the parts outside the CDR3, the full variable domain is GAGVSQSPRYKVTKRGQDVALRCDPISGHVSLYWYRQALGQGPEFLTYFNYEAQQDKSGLPNDRFSAERPEGSISTLTIQRTEQRDSAMYRCASSLKLAGAREQFFGPGTRLTVL.

This clone was observed a few times. This chain links TRBV19 with TRBJ1-5; 8 bases line up with TRBD1. Trimming at V came to 1 base and at J to 4 bases, leaving 3 bases not matched to a gene. The CDR3 covers 15 residues. Germline CDR1 reads LNHDA; CDR2 reads SQIVND (reference sequence). The CDR3, as DNA: TGTGCCAGTAGTATAGTGGACAGGGTAAATCAGCCCCAGCATTTT. Translation: CASSIVDRVNQPQHF.

For this clone: This sample includes further DNA sequences coding for the same CDR3. This sequence joins TRBV12-5 and TRBJ1-1, with D tentatively TRBD1 (5 bases). Trimming left V 5 bases short and J 0 bases short, with 7 bases between. This CDR3 is 13 amino acids long. CDR1 is LGHNT, CDR2 FRNRAP, per germline. The CDR3: CASGPGMNTEAFF. The CDR3 DNA follows: TGTGCTAGTGGTCCAGGGATGAACACTGAAGCTTTCTTT.